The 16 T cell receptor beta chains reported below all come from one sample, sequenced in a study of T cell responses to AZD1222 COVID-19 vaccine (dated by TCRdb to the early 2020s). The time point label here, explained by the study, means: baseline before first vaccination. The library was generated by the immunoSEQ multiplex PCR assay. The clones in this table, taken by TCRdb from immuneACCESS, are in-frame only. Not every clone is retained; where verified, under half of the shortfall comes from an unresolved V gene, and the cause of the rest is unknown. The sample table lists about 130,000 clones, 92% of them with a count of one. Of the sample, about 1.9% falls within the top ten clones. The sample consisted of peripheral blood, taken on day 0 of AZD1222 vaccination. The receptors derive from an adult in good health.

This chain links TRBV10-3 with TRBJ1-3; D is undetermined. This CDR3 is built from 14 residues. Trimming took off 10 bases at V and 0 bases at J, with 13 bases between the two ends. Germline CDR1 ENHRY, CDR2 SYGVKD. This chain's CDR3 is CATQPAGSGNTIYF. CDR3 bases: TGTGCCACCCAACCCGCGGGCTCTGGAAACACCATATATTTT.

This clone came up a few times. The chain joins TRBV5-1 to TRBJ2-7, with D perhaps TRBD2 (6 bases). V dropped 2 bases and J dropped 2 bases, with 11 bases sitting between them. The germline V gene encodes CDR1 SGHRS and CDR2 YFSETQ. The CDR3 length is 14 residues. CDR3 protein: CASSFGGITYEQYF. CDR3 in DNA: TGCGCCAGCAGCTTTGGCGGGATAACCTACGAGCAGTACTTC.

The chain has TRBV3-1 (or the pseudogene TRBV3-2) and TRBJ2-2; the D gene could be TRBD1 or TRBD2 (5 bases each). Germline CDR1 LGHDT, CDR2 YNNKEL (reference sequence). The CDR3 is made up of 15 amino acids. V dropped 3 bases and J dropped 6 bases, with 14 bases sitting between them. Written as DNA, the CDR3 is TGTGCCAGCAGCCAGTCGATCCGGGACGCCGGGGAGCTGTTTTTT. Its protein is CASSQSIRDAGELFF.

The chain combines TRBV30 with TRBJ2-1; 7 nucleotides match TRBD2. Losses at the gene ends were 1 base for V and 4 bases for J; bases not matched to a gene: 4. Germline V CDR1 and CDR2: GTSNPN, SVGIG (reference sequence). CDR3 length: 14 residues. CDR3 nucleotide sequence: TGTGCCTGGAGTGGCGGGGGTCCTTACAATGAGCAGTTCTTC. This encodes CAWSGGGPYNEQFF.

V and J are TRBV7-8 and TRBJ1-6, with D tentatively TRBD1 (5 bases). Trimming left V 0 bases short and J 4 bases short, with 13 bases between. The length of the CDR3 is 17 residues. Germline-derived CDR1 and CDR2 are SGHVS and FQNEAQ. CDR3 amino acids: CASSLASRAGYNSPLHF. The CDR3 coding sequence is TGTGCCAGCAGCTTAGCCTCCAGGGCAGGTTATAATTCACCCCTCCACTTT.

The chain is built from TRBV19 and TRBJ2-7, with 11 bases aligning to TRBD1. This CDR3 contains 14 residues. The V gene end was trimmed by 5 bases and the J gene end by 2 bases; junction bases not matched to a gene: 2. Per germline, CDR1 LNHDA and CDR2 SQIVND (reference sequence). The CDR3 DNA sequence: TGTGCCAGTAGTGTGGACAGGGGGCCCTACGAGCAGTACTTC. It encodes CASSVDRGPYEQYF.

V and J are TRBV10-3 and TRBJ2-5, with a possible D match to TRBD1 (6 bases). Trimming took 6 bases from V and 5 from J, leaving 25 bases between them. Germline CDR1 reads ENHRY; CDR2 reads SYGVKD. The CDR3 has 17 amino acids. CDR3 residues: CAISLPPYRADRETQYF. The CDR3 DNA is TGTGCCATCAGCCTACCCCCCTACAGGGCCGATCGGGAGACCCAGTACTTC.

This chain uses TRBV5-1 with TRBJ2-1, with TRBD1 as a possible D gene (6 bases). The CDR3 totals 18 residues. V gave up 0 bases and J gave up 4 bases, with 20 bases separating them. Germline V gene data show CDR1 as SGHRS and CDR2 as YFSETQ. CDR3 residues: CASSLAYGTPGPYNEQFF. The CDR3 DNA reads TGCGCCAGCAGCTTGGCCTATGGGACACCAGGTCCTTACAATGAGCAGTTCTTC.

CDR3 loop: CASTLLGLHTDTQYF. The CDR3 region has the DNA TGTGCCAGCACCCTGTTAGGACTGCACACAGATACGCAGTATTTT. The V gene is TRBV7-2, the J gene TRBJ2-3; possibly TRBD2 for D (5 bases). CDR3 size: 15 residues. The germline V gene encodes CDR1 SGHTA and CDR2 FQGNSA. V lost 7 bases and J lost 2, with 16 bases in between.

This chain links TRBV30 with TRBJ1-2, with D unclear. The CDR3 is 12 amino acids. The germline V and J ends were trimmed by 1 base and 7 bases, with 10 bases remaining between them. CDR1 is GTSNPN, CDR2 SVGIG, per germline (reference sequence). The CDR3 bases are TGTGCCTGGAGTGCTGGAATAGGTGGCTACACCTTC. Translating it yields CAWSAGIGGYTF.

The DNA of the CDR3 is TGTGCCAGCAGTTTAGGGACTCCCTATGGCTACACCTTC. Its translation: CASSLGTPYGYTF. The chain employs TRBV12-3 or TRBV12-4 and TRBJ1-2; D is ambiguous. Trimming stripped 1 base from V and 4 bases from J, with 7 bases between. This CDR3 spans 13 amino acids.

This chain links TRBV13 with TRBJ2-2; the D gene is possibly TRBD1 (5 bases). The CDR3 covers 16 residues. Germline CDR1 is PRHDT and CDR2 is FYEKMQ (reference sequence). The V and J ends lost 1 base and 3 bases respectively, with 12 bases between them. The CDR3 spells CASSLVTAPDTGELFF. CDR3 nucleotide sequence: TGTGCCAGCAGCTTAGTGACAGCTCCGGACACCGGGGAGCTGTTTTTT.

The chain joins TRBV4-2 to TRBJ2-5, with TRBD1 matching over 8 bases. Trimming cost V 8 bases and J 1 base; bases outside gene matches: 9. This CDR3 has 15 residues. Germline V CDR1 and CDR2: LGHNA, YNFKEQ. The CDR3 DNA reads TGTGCCAGCGGACAGGGTGAGGTTCCCCAAGAGACCCAGTACTTC. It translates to CASGQGEVPQETQYF.

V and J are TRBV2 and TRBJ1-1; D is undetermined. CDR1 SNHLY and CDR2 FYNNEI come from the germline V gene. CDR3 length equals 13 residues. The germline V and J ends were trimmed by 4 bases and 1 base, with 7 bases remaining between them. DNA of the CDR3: TGTGCCAGCAGTGTGGAGGAGAACACTGAAGCTTTCTTT. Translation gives CASSVEENTEAFF.

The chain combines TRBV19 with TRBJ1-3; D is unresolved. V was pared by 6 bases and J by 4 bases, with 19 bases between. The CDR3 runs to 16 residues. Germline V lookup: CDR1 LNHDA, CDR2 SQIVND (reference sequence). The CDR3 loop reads CASSPTTRGGGNTIYF. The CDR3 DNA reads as TGTGCCAGTAGCCCCACGACACGGGGAGGAGGAAACACCATATATTTT.

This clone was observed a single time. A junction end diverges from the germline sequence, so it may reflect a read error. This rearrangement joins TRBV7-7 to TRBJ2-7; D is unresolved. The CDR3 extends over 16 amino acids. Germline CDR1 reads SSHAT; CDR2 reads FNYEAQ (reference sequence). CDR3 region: CASSFIEAGRTYEQYF. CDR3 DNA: TGTGCTAGCAGCTTCATAGAGGCAGGCCGTACCTACGAGCAGTACTTC.